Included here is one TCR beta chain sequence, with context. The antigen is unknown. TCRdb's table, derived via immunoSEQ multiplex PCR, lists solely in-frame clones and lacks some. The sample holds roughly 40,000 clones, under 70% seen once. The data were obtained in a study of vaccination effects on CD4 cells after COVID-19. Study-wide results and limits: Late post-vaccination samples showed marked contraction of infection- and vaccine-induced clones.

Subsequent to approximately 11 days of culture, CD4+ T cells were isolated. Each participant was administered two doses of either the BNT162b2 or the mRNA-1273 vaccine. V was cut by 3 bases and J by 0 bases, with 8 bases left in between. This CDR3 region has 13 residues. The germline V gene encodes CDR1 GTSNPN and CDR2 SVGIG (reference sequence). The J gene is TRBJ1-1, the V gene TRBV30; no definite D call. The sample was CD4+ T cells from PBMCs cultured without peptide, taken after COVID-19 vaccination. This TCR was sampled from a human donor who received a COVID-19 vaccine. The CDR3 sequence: CAWRQLMNTEAFF. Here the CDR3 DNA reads TGTGCCTGGAGGCAACTGATGAACACTGAAGCTTTCTTT.